There are many counts of the clone carrying this T cell receptor (beta chain). Its matching antigen is unknown. Trimming removed 8 bases from V and 5 bases from J, with 15 bases in between. CDR1 and CDR2 from the germline V gene are MNHNS and SASEGT. The CDR3 has 14 amino acids. Arm-PCR with iRepertoire HTBI primers amplified the CDR3 regions for these TCR beta libraries. Via MiXCR, TCRdb re-called the multiplex PCR reads, giving one row per CDR3 protein. Of hundreds of thousands of distinct CDR3 sequences in the sample, over 20% are singletons; the top ten hold about 13%. The record originates from a study of regulatory T cells in long-lasting Graves disease. Study background: Disease was considered persistent Graves' disease after over 5 years of antithyroid drugs (with positive TSH receptor antibodies). Overall study findings and caveats: Persistent disease showed a preference for TRBV28, TRBJ1-2 and TRBJ2-5.

Indicated time point: persistent/refractory GD, antithyroid drugs over 5 years with positive TRAb. RNA isolated from PBMCs was used to make the TCR library. The origin of this receptor is a female donor with Graves disease. The genes are TRBV6-1 and TRBJ2-2; D not certain. The source material was peripheral blood mononuclear cells (PBMCs), sampled when the disease was refractory, from a patient treated with antithyroid drugs. CDR3 loop: CASQDREGTGELFF. CDR3 DNA: TGTGCCAGCCAGGATCGAGAAGGGACCGGGGAGCTGTTTTTT.